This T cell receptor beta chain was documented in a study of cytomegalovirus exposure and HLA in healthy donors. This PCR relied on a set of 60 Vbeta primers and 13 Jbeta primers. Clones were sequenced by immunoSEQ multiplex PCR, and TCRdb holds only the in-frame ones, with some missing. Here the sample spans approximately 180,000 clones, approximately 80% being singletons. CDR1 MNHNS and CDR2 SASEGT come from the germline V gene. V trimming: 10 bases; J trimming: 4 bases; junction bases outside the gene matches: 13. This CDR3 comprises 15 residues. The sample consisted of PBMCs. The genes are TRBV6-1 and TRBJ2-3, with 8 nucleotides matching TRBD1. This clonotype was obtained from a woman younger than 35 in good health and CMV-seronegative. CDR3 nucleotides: TGTGCCACCGATTCGGACAGGGCCAGCCCAGATACGCAGTATTTT. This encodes CATDSDRASPDTQYF.